A single sample is the source of the 12 T cell receptor beta chains below, sequenced in a study of identical twins. TCRdb analysed the 5' RACE reads with MiXCR anew, one entry per CDR3 protein. The sample carries some 1,700,000 distinct CDR3 sequences, roughly 35% recorded once. The sample comprised cord blood. These receptors came from a newborn girl in good health.

The chain recombines TRBV12-3 or TRBV12-4 with TRBJ1-1, with TRBD1 as a possible D gene (6 bases). CDR3 length: 14 residues. The germline V and J ends were trimmed by 7 bases and 1 base, with 13 bases remaining between them. For the CDR3, the DNA is TGTGCCAGCAATTGGGGACACCCGAACACTGAAGCTTTCTTT. Protein: CASNWGHPNTEAFF.

The rearrangement uses TRBV5-1 and TRBJ2-7; TRBD1 matches at 9 bases. The CDR3 covers 14 residues. Germline V gene sequence: CDR1 SGHRS, CDR2 YFSETQ. V lost 6 bases, J lost 3 bases, and 7 bases stayed unmatched. CDR3 DNA: TGCGCCAGCACTGGTGGACAGGGGTACTACGAGCAGTACTTC. Amino acids: CASTGGQGYYEQYF.

V gene TRBV29-1 combines with J gene TRBJ1-5, with no clear D. Germline-derived CDR1 and CDR2 are SQVTM and ANQGSEA. The CDR3 covers 13 residues. V was cut by 2 bases and J by 6 bases, with 11 bases left in between. CDR3 residues: CSVEPEEGQPQHF. In DNA, the CDR3 is TGCAGCGTTGAACCAGAGGAGGGTCAGCCCCAGCATTTT.

The V call is TRBV11-2, the J call TRBJ2-3, with D perhaps matching TRBD1 (6 bases). CDR1 is SGHAT and CDR2 is FQNNGV in the germline V gene. This CDR3 is 13 amino acids long. V dropped 8 bases and J dropped 2 bases, with 11 bases sitting between them. CDR3 protein: CASRRQVTDTQYF. The CDR3 DNA reads as TGTGCCAGCCGCCGACAGGTCACAGATACGCAGTATTTT.

This clonotype showed up many times. V is TRBV20-1 and J is TRBJ2-5, with D possibly matching TRBD1 (5 bases). CDR1 and CDR2 (germline): DFQATT, SNEGSKA (reference sequence). V lost 2 bases, J lost 3 bases, and 10 bases lay in between. CDR3 length: 13 residues. CDR3 sequence reads: CSARLWTKETQYF. The CDR3 bases are TGCAGTGCTAGACTGTGGACAAAAGAGACCCAGTACTTC.

In its sample, this clonotype was seen a few times. This chain joins TRBV7-2 and TRBJ2-3; D is perhaps TRBD1 (6 bases). In germline, CDR1 is SGHTA, CDR2 FQGNSA. V lost 5 bases and J lost 1, with 16 bases in between. This CDR3 region has 16 residues. CDR3 nucleotides: TGTGCCAGCAGCCCCCCAGGGGCGGCTGGCACAGATACGCAGTATTTT. Its protein is CASSPPGAAGTDTQYF.

In its sample, this clonotype was seen many times. The chain combines TRBV5-1 with TRBJ2-7, with a tentative D call TRBD1 (5 bases). CDR1 and CDR2 from the germline V gene are SGHRS and YFSETQ. The CDR3 is made up of 12 amino acids. The V end was cut by 2 bases, the J end by 6 bases, with 9 bases between. The CDR3 region is CASSFPGFEQYF. The CDR3 region has the DNA TGCGCCAGCAGCTTTCCAGGGTTCGAGCAGTACTTC.

In this sample, this clonotype turned up a few times. V usage is TRBV10-3 and J usage is TRBJ1-6, with D maybe TRBD1 (5 bases). The CDR3 is made up of 13 amino acids. Trimming pared 6 bases from V and 5 bases from J, leaving 8 bases between. From germline, CDR1 is ENHRY and CDR2 SYGVKD. CDR3 region: CAIRGTNNSPLHF. CDR3 DNA: TGTGCCATCAGGGGGACGAATAATTCACCCCTCCACTTT.

V gene TRBV28 combines with J gene TRBJ1-6; a possible D gene is TRBD1 (6 bases). This CDR3 is 17 amino acids long. Germline values: CDR1 MDHEN, CDR2 SYDVKM. Trimming took off 3 bases at V and 3 bases at J, with 15 bases between the two ends. The CDR3 sequence is CASSFLQGRFYNSPLHF. In nucleotides, the CDR3 is TGTGCCAGCAGTTTTCTACAGGGTCGATTCTATAATTCACCCCTCCACTTT.

The chain uses TRBV7-2 and TRBJ2-3, with 11 nucleotides matching TRBD1. V was pared by 5 bases and J by 2 bases, with 3 bases of the junction left unmatched. This CDR3 contains 15 residues. Germline lookup yields CDR1 SGHTA and CDR2 FQGNSA. This chain's CDR3 is CASSGQGAFTDTQYF. Here the CDR3 DNA reads TGTGCCAGCAGCGGACAGGGGGCGTTCACAGATACGCAGTATTTT.

On this clonotype: A single base separates this from a much larger clone, so it may be a read error. The rearrangement uses TRBV3-1 and TRBJ1-2, with D hard to call. Trimming stripped 1 base from V and 2 bases from J, with 11 bases between. The CDR3 spans 15 residues. The germline V gene encodes CDR1 LGHDT and CDR2 YNNKEL (reference sequence). The CDR3 sequence: CASSQAEGPNYGYTF. The CDR3 nucleotides read TGTGCCAGCAGCCAAGCGGAGGGCCCCAACTATGGCTACACCTTC.

The chain combines TRBV27 with TRBJ2-2; no clear D gene. The CDR3 runs 13 residues. The V gene's germline CDR1 is MNHEY and CDR2 SMNVEV (reference sequence). Trimming removed 3 bases at V and 7 bases at J, with 9 bases between. CDR3 coding DNA: TGTGCCAGCAGTTTGTCGCGTAGCGGGGAGCTGTTTTTT. This codes for CASSLSRSGELFF.